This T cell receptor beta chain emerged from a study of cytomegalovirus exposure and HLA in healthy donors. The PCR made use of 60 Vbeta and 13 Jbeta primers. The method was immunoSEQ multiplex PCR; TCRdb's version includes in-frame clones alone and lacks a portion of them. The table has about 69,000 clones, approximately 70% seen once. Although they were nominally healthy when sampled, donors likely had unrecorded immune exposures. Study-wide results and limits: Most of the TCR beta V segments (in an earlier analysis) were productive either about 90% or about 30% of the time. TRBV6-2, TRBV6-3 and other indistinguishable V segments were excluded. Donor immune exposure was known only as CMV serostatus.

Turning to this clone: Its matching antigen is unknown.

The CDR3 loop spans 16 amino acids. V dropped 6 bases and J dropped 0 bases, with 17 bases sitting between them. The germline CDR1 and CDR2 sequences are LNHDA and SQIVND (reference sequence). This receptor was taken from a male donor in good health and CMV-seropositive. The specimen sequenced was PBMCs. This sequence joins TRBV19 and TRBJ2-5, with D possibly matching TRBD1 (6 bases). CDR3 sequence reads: CASSPGVGRNQETQYF. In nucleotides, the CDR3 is TGTGCCAGTAGCCCAGGGGTGGGCAGGAACCAAGAGACCCAGTACTTC.